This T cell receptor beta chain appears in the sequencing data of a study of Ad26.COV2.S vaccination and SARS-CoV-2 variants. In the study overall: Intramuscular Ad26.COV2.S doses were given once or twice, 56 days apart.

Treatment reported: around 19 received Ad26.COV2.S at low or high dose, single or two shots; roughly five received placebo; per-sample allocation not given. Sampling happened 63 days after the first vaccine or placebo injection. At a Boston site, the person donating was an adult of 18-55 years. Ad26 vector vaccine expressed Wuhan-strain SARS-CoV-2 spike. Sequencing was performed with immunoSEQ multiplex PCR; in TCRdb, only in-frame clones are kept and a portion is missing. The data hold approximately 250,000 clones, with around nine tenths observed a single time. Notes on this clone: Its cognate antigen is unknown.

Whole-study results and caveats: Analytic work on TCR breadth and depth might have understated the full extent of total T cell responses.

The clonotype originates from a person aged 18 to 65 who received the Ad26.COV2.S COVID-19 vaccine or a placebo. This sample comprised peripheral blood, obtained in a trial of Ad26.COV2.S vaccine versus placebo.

The CDR3 coding sequence is TGTGCCAGTAGTATCAAAGCGGGGGGTGTCTACGAGCAGTACTTC. Translation: CASSIKAGGVYEQYF. The V gene is TRBV19, the J gene TRBJ2-7, with TRBD2 identical over 9 bases. The CDR3 covers 15 residues. CDR1 is LNHDA and CDR2 is SQIVND in the germline V gene (reference sequence). The V and J ends lost 3 bases and 3 bases, in that order; junction bases with no gene match: 6.